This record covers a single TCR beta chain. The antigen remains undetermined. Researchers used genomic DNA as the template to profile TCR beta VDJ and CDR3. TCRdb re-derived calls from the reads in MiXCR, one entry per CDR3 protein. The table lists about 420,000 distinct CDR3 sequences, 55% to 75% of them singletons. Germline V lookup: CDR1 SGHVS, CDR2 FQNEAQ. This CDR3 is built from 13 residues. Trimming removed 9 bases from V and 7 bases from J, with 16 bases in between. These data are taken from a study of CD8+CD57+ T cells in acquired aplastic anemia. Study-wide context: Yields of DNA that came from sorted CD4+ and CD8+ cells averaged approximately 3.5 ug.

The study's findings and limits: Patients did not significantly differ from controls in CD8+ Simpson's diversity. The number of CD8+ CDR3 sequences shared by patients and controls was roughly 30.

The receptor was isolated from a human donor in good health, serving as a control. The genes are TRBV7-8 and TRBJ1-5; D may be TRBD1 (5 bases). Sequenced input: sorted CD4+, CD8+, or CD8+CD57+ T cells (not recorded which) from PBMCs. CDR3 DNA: TGTGCCAGTAGTCCATCTACAGGCCAGCCCCAGCATTTT. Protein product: CASSPSTGQPQHF.